This TCR beta chain is drawn from a study of graft-versus-host responses after intestinal transplantation. Intraepithelial lymphocytes and lamina propria lymphocytes were released through processing of graft tissue. Clones were sequenced by immunoSEQ multiplex PCR, and TCRdb holds only the in-frame ones, with some missing. The sample lists just under 30,000 clones; 60% to 85% were seen once. The sample consisted of ileum tissue, taken 98 days after intestinal transplantation. This TCR came from a human patient who received an intestinal transplant, so some T cells may come from the graft donor.

The CDR3, as DNA: TGTGCCACCAGCATAGACAGGGGAGACTATGGCTACACCTTC. Amino acid sequence: CATSIDRGDYGYTF. The V call is TRBV15, the J call TRBJ1-2; 8 positions match TRBD1. V gave up 4 bases and J gave up 3 bases; unmatched junction bases: 4. This CDR3 has 14 residues. CDR1 is LNHNV and CDR2 is YYDKDF in the germline V gene (reference sequence). The whole variable domain, filled in from reference TRBV15 and TRBJ1-2, reads DAMVIQNPRYQVTQFGKPVTLSCSQTLNHNVMYWYQQKSSQAPKLLFHYYDKDFNNEADTPDNFQSRRPNTSFCFLDIRSPGLGDTAMYLCATSIDRGDYGYTFGSGTRLTVV.